The sample holds many counts of the clone carrying this TCR beta chain. What it binds is not known. The data are from a study of glioma-infiltrating T cells. V lost 0 bases to trimming and J lost 3 bases; unmatched junction nucleotides: 2. Germline V gene data show CDR1 as LGHNA and CDR2 as YNFKEQ. This CDR3 has 16 amino acids. Using RNA template, CDR3s of TCR alpha and beta were amplified with iRepertoire arm-PCR. Using its own MiXCR run on the multiplex PCR reads, TCRdb lists one record per CDR3 protein. The table has roughly 120,000 distinct CDR3 sequences, roughly 25% seen once. Study-wide findings and caveats: Gliomas, especially low-grade, showed above-expected tissue-blood divergence; non-neoplastic patients showed below.

The chain joins TRBV4-2 to TRBJ2-3, with TRBD2 matching over 11 bases. The sequenced sample was glioma tissue, nonneoplastic brain tissue, or PBMCs (not recorded which). This TCR was recovered from a human donor with low-grade glioma or glioblastoma, undergoing nonglioma brain surgery, or in good health (not recorded which). The CDR3 coding sequence is TGTGCCAGCAGCCAAGAGGCTAGCGGGAGGACAGATACGCAGTATTTT. Translating it yields CASSQEASGRTDTQYF.